This T cell receptor beta chain was identified during a study of chemoradiotherapy in HPV16-positive cancers. The study, taken as a whole, reports: Only a couple of HPV16-positive patients supplied the functional HPV-specificity definition.

The table came from immunoSEQ multiplex PCR; TCRdb's copy has only in-frame clones and leaves some out. The sample shows about 4,000 clones, roughly 80% of them seen only once. Over chemoradiotherapy, repertoires were sampled more than once. This clone was counted between two and nine times. Its antigen is undetermined. The clonotype comes from a human donor with HPV-associated anogenital cancer. This material was obtained from a patient who underwent chemoradiotherapy.

Here the CDR3 DNA reads TGCGCCAGCAGCGAAGGGACAGATTTCACAGATACGCAGTATTTT. Protein sequence: CASSEGTDFTDTQYF. The rearrangement uses TRBV4-1 and TRBJ2-3, with 7 nucleotides matching TRBD1. Germline CDR1 reads MGHRA; CDR2 reads YSYEKL. With 5 bases clipped from V and 2 bases from J, the junction kept 7 bases outside the gene matches. The CDR3 consists of 15 residues.